This is a list of T cell receptor beta chains from one sample in a study of blood T cell repertoires in COVID-19. This table comes from immunoSEQ multiplex PCR, and its TCRdb copy is limited to in-frame clones, with some not included. The sample holds 65,000 to 90,000 clones, around 80% seen once. The material sequenced was peripheral blood. All receptors come from an older man with active or convalescent COVID-19. Each CDR3 is given with its conserved first and last residue. The D gene is left open where the match is weak. Part of the rows lack a size; the others show once, few, many or a class for expanded clones.

>-|TRBV5-1|TRBJ1-1|-
TGCGCCAGCAGCTTGGGAACGCGCTTCACTGAAGCTTTCTTT
CASSLGTRFTEAFF
>-|TRBV5-1|TRBJ2-3|TRBD2
TGCGCCAGCAGCGGACTAGCGGGAAGCACAGATACGCAGTATTTT
CASSGLAGSTDTQYF
>-|TRBV9|TRBJ2-1|-
TGTGCCAGCAGCGTAGATCGCACGTTGAGCTCCTACAATGAGCAGTTCTTC
CASSVDRTLSSYNEQFF
>-|TRBV11-2|TRBJ1-6|-
TGTGCCAGCAGTCTGGGTGGGCCTTGGGATTCACCCCTCCACTTT
CASSLGGPWDSPLHF
>-|TRBV5-4|TRBJ2-2|-
TGTGCCAGCAGCCCATCCGGGGTGAGGACCGGGGAGCTGTTTTTT
CASSPSGVRTGELFF
>few|TRBV7-6|TRBJ2-2|-
TGTGCCAGCAGCTTAGAAGACAGATACTCGAACACCGGGGAGCTGTTTTTT
CASSLEDRYSNTGELFF
>once|TRBV5-1|TRBJ2-7|TRBD1
TGCGCCAGCAGCTTGGGAATTGTCCGGGACAGACCTAACTACGAGCAGTACTTC
CASSLGIVRDRPNYEQYF
>-|TRBV4-2|TRBJ2-1|TRBD2
TGTGCCAGCAGCCAAGACCCGGCTAGCGGGAGGGTGTACAATGAGCAGTTCTTC
CASSQDPASGRVYNEQFF
>-|TRBV2|TRBJ1-1|-
TGTGCCAGCAGCCAGAGGGGGATTGAAGCTTTCTTT
CASSQRGIEAFF
>-|TRBV6-6|TRBJ1-1|-
TGTGCCAGCAGTTACAACCCCTATGGAGCGCGCACTGAAGCTTTCTTT
CASSYNPYGARTEAFF
>once|TRBV2|TRBJ1-6|-
TGTGCCAGCAGTGAACGTGGGGGCCAGCGTTCACCCCTCCACTTT
CASSERGGQRSPLHF
>few|TRBV29-1|TRBJ2-7|TRBD1
TGCAGCGTTGGTGGGACAGTCGGCGGCGAGCAGTACTTC
CSVGGTVGGEQYF
>-|TRBV28|TRBJ2-1|TRBD2
TGTGCCAGCAGTTCCTTAGCGGGAGGGGCTCCTCGGGAGTTCTTC
CASSSLAGGAPREFF
>-|TRBV30|TRBJ1-4|TRBD1
TGTGCCTGGAGTCCGGGACAGTCAACTAATGAAAAACTGTTTTTT
CAWSPGQSTNEKLFF
>-|TRBV29-1|TRBJ2-7|-
TGCAGCGATATTCGACAGAGAGCCTACGAGCAGTACTTC
CSDIRQRAYEQYF
>few|TRBV30|TRBJ1-6|-
TGTGCCTGGAGTTCCCGCTCCTATAATTCACCCCTCCACTTT
CAWSSRSYNSPLHF
>-|TRBV4-1|TRBJ2-3|TRBD1
TGCGCCAGCAGCCAAGATCTGGGGACAGGGGGCGTTAGCACAGATACGCAGTATTTT
CASSQDLGTGGVSTDTQYF
>-|TRBV24-1|TRBJ2-1|-
TGTGCCACCAGTGATTCGGGGTCCTACAATGAGCAGTTCTTC
CATSDSGSYNEQFF
>-|TRBV7-6|TRBJ1-1|-
TGTGCCAGCAGCTTAATCGGGAACACTGAAGCTTTCTTT
CASSLIGNTEAFF
>few|TRBV6-5|TRBJ1-2|TRBD1
TGTGCCAGCAGTTACAGGGACAGGGGTTTGTATGGCTACACCTTC
CASSYRDRGLYGYTF
>-|TRBV7-8|TRBJ2-1|TRBD2
TGTGCCAGCAGCTCAAGGGGGACTAGCGGATCTAATGAGCAGTTCTTC
CASSSRGTSGSNEQFF
>-|TRBV4-2|TRBJ2-2|-
TGTGCCAGCAGCCAAGTCCCAGCGAACACCGGGGAGCTGTTTTTT
CASSQVPANTGELFF
>-|TRBV19|TRBJ2-1|-
TGTGCCACTACCTACGGGAGCTATGAGCAGTTCTTC
CATTYGSYEQFF
>-|TRBV6-1|TRBJ2-7|-
TGTGCCAGCAGTGATACCGGACTGGCCTCCTACGAGCAGTACTTC
CASSDTGLASYEQYF
>-|TRBV28|TRBJ2-7|-
TGTGCCAGCAGTTTCCAGGGCCGGCGACGTAGCTCCTACGAGCAGTACTTC
CASSFQGRRRSSYEQYF
>-|TRBV6-5|TRBJ2-7|TRBD2
TGTGCCAGCACCCGGACTAGCGGGGTTCGTTACGAGCAGTACTTC
CASTRTSGVRYEQYF
>-|TRBV28|TRBJ2-7|-
TGTGCCAGCAGGGGTTCCCGGGGGATGAGGTACGAGCAGTACTTC
CASRGSRGMRYEQYF
>-|TRBV18|TRBJ2-3|TRBD1
TGTGCCAGCTCACCGCAGGGACAGGGGATAGATACGCAGTATTTT
CASSPQGQGIDTQYF
>-|TRBV28|TRBJ2-7|TRBD2
TGTGCCAGCAGTCGCCCGGGACTAGCAGAATACGAGCAGTACTTC
CASSRPGLAEYEQYF
>-|TRBV2|TRBJ1-5|-
TGTGCCAGCAGCGAGGGCAGACTCAATCAGCCCCAGCATTTT
CASSEGRLNQPQHF
>-|TRBV6-1|TRBJ2-3|-
TGTGCCAGCAGTCAGGAGGGACGTCAAGCAGATACGCAGTATTTT
CASSQEGRQADTQYF
>once|TRBV29-1|TRBJ2-5|TRBD1
TGCAGCGTTGATGGGACAGGGGACCGTGAGACCCAGTACTTC
CSVDGTGDRETQYF
>-|TRBV4-3|TRBJ1-6|TRBD1
TGCGCCAGCAGCCAGGGGGGACAGTCGTATTCACCCCTCCACTTT
CASSQGGQSYSPLHF
>-|TRBV7-2|TRBJ1-5|-
TGTGCCAGCAGCCCGTACGGAGCTGGAAATCAGCCCCAGCATTTT
CASSPYGAGNQPQHF
>-|TRBV4-1|TRBJ1-1|TRBD1
TGCGCCAGCAGCCAAGGGCGACAGGGATCGTGGGACACTGAAGCTTTCTTT
CASSQGRQGSWDTEAFF
>-|TRBV30|TRBJ1-1|-
TGTGCCTGGAGTGTAACATCGATGCTCGAAGCTTTCTTT
CAWSVTSMLEAFF
>-|TRBV18|TRBJ1-6|TRBD1
TGTGCCAGCTCACGGACAGGGGACAATTCACCCCTCCACTTT
CASSRTGDNSPLHF
>-|TRBV5-1|TRBJ1-1|TRBD1
TGCGCCAGCAGCTGGGGACAGGGGTACACTGAAGCTTTCTTT
CASSWGQGYTEAFF
>-|TRBV3-1/TRBV3-2|TRBJ2-1|TRBD2
TGTGCCAGCAGCCCGTTGACTAGCGGGGTTTTCAACAATGAGCAGTTCTTC
CASSPLTSGVFNNEQFF
>few|TRBV15|TRBJ1-3|TRBD1
TGTGCCACCAGCAGAGGGGTAGGACAGGGTATGCGAAACACCATATATTTT
CATSRGVGQGMRNTIYF
>-|TRBV28|TRBJ1-2|-
TGTGCCAGCAGTTCCGCCGGCTGGGGCTATCACTATGGCTACACCTTC
CASSSAGWGYHYGYTF
>once|TRBV28|TRBJ2-1|-
TGTGCCAGCAACCCCGGAGAAATGAAGCAGTTCTTC
CASNPGEMKQFF
>-|TRBV2|TRBJ2-2|TRBD2
TGTGCCAGCAGTGCCACAGCGGGGGGAGGTGGGGAGCTGTTTTTT
CASSATAGGGGELFF
>-|TRBV5-5|TRBJ2-3|TRBD2
TGTGCCAGCAGGGTAGCGGGGGGGCCAGATACGCAGTATTTT
CASRVAGGPDTQYF